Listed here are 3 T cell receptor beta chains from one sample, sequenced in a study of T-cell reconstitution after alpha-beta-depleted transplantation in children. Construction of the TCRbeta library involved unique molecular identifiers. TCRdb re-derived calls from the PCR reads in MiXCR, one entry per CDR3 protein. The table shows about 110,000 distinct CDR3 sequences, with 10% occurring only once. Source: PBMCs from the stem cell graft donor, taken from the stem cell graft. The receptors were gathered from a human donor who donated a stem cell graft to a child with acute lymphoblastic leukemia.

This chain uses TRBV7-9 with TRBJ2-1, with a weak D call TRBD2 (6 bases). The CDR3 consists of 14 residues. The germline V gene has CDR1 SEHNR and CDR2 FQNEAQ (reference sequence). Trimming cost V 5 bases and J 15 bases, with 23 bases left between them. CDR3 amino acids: CASSILLPGAIRFF. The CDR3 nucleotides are TGTGCCAGCAGCATCCTATTGCCGGGAGCAATACGGTTCTTC.

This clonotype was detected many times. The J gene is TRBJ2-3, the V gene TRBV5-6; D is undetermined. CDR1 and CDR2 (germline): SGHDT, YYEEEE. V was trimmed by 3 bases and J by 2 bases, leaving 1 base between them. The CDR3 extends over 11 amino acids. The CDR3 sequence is CASSYTDTQYF. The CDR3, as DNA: TGTGCCAGCAGCTACACAGATACGCAGTATTTT.

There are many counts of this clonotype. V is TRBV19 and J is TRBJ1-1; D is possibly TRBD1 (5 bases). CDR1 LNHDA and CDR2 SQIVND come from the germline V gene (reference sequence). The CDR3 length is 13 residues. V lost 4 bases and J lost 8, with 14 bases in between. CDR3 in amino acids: CASSTSRGREAFF. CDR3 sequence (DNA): TGTGCCAGTAGTACCTCAAGGGGCAGAGAAGCTTTCTTT.